These T cell receptor beta chains were read from a single sample in a study of cytomegalovirus exposure and HLA in healthy donors. Sequencing was performed with immunoSEQ multiplex PCR; in TCRdb, only in-frame clones are kept and a portion is missing. The data contain nearly 65,000 clones, under 85% of them singletons. The sample comprised PBMCs. The source of these receptors is a man aged 45 to 65 in good health and CMV-seronegative. The CDR3 runs from the conserved cysteine through the conserved F or W. The D gene is left open where the match is weak. Clone sizes are given selectively: once, few, many, or a class where the clone is expanded.

V,size,D,J,CDR3,DNA
TRBV12-2,-,-,TRBJ1-3,CASRFQGNTIYF,TGTGCAAGTCGCTTTCAGGGAAACACCATATATTTT
TRBV7-8,-,TRBD1,TRBJ2-7,CASRSPGTGNSYEQYF,TGTGCCAGCAGATCCCCCGGGACAGGGAACTCCTACGAGCAGTACTTC
TRBV6-5,-,-,TRBJ1-5,CATAQESNQPQHF,TGTGCCACGGCACAGGAGAGCAATCAGCCCCAGCATTTT
TRBV6-6,-,TRBD1,TRBJ1-2,CAISQGDKHLYGYTF,TGTGCCATCTCTCAGGGGGACAAGCATCTCTATGGCTACACCTTC
TRBV5-1,-,TRBD1,TRBJ2-5,CASSFPRGQETQYF,TGCGCCAGCAGCTTCCCCAGGGGGCAAGAGACCCAGTACTTC
TRBV2,-,TRBD1,TRBJ1-5,CASSEADQGARSQPQHF,TGTGCCAGCAGTGAAGCGGACCAGGGGGCGCGAAGTCAGCCCCAGCATTTT
TRBV27,few,-,TRBJ2-6,CASSDSSGANVLTF,TGTGCCAGCAGTGACAGCTCTGGGGCCAACGTCCTGACTTTC
TRBV4-1,-,TRBD2,TRBJ2-3,CASSQVDPTSGASDTQYF,TGCGCCAGCAGCCAAGTGGATCCGACTAGCGGGGCTTCAGATACGCAGTATTTT
TRBV21-1,once,-,TRBJ2-3,CASSTKVPTVSFYTDTQYF,TGTGCCAGCAGCACAAAGGTGCCAACAGTGTCTTTTTACACAGATACGCAGTATTTT
TRBV25-1,-,TRBD1,TRBJ2-5,CASSEFKGAGETQYF,TGTGCCAGCAGTGAATTTAAGGGGGCAGGAGAGACCCAGTACTTC
TRBV9,-,TRBD2,TRBJ2-1,CASSPREYEQFF,TGTGCCAGCAGCCCGCGGGAGTATGAGCAGTTCTTC
TRBV6-1,once,-,TRBJ1-5,CASSGVETAQPQHF,TGTGCCAGCAGTGGGGTAGAAACAGCTCAGCCCCAGCATTTT
TRBV10-3,-,-,TRBJ2-4,CAISGGENIQYF,TGTGCCATCAGTGGAGGAGAAAACATTCAGTACTTC
TRBV10-2,few,-,TRBJ1-1,CASSEPGKTNTEAFF,TGCGCCAGCAGTGAGCCGGGAAAGACAAACACTGAAGCTTTCTTT
TRBV30,-,-,TRBJ2-7,CAWSVGGVAYEQYF,TGTGCCTGGAGTGTAGGCGGGGTCGCCTACGAGCAGTACTTC
TRBV25-1,-,-,TRBJ1-2,CASQIGAYGYTF,TGTGCCAGCCAGATTGGGGCCTATGGCTACACCTTC
TRBV6-1,few,TRBD2,TRBJ2-1,CASRGTSSREQFF,TGTGCCAGCAGGGGGACTAGTTCTCGTGAGCAGTTCTTC
TRBV19,-,TRBD1,TRBJ1-2,CASTQQGNGYTF,TGTGCCAGTACTCAACAGGGGAATGGCTACACCTTC
TRBV6-5,medium-sized,-,TRBJ1-6,CASKKELYNSPLHF,TGTGCCAGCAAGAAAGAGCTCTATAATTCACCCCTCCACTTT
TRBV9,-,TRBD1,TRBJ2-7,CASSLTLGDSYEQYF,TGTGCCAGCAGCCTCACGCTTGGGGACAGCTACGAGCAGTACTTC
TRBV6-1,-,-,TRBJ2-7,CASSESWALYEQYF,TGTGCCAGCAGTGAATCGTGGGCCCTCTACGAGCAGTACTTC
TRBV6-5,once,-,TRBJ1-2,CASSYQGFPPPGGYTF,TGTGCCAGCAGTTATCAGGGATTTCCCCCACCCGGTGGCTACACCTTC
TRBV6-1,-,-,TRBJ2-3,CASPGLPRADTQYF,TGTGCCAGCCCCGGACTCCCGAGGGCAGATACGCAGTATTTT
TRBV5-1,few,-,TRBJ2-2,CASSLDGGPGELFF,TGCGCCAGCAGCTTGGATGGGGGCCCCGGGGAGCTGTTTTTT
TRBV5-4,few,-,TRBJ1-1,CASATGGGMDTEAFF,TGTGCCAGCGCAACGGGGGGGGGCATGGACACTGAAGCTTTCTTT
TRBV14,-,TRBD1,TRBJ2-2,CASSLIRGTAGELFF,TGTGCCAGCAGCCTCATCAGGGGGACCGCCGGGGAGCTGTTTTTT
TRBV29-1,-,TRBD2,TRBJ2-2,CSVGASGAGELFF,TGCAGCGTCGGGGCTAGCGGCGCCGGGGAGCTGTTTTTT
TRBV5-3,few,TRBD1,TRBJ1-4,CARSLPRGLTNEKLFF,TGTGCCAGAAGCTTACCAAGGGGGCTAACTAATGAAAAACTGTTTTTT
TRBV7-2,once,-,TRBJ1-1,CASSSTIRVNTEAFF,TGTGCCAGCAGCTCTACTATCCGGGTGAACACTGAAGCTTTCTTT
TRBV10-2,-,TRBD1,TRBJ2-7,CASRTQGAEQYF,TGCGCCAGCAGAACACAGGGGGCCGAGCAGTACTTC
TRBV7-9,-,TRBD2,TRBJ2-7,CSSSTPGLAGVLSYEQYF,TGTTCCAGCAGCACCCCGGGACTAGCGGGGGTCCTGTCCTACGAGCAGTACTTC
TRBV6-5,-,TRBD1,TRBJ2-7,CASSYGQGGDEQYF,TGTGCCAGCAGTTACGGACAGGGAGGCGACGAGCAGTACTTC
TRBV6-1,-,-,TRBJ1-1,CASSDISGFTEAFF,TGTGCCAGCAGTGATATTTCGGGGTTCACTGAAGCTTTCTTT
TRBV28,-,-,TRBJ2-7,CASSLTSSEQYF,TGTGCCAGCAGTTTAACTAGCTCCGAGCAGTACTTC
TRBV19,few,TRBD1,TRBJ2-7,CASSISWDSYEQYF,TGTGCCAGTAGTATTAGTTGGGACAGCTACGAGCAGTACTTC
TRBV5-4,once,TRBD2,TRBJ2-1,CASSSGLAGKNEQFF,TGTGCCAGCAGCTCGGGACTAGCGGGGAAAAATGAGCAGTTCTTC
TRBV9,-,TRBD2,TRBJ2-5,CASSVDGGGLEETQYF,TGTGCCAGCAGCGTAGACGGGGGGGGCTTGGAGGAGACCCAGTACTTC
TRBV19,-,-,TRBJ2-3,CASSMRVGPDTQYF,TGTGCCAGTAGTATGCGGGTGGGCCCAGATACGCAGTATTTT
TRBV2,-,TRBD2,TRBJ2-6,CASSVRAGGSSGANVLTF,TGTGCCAGCAGTGTTCGAGCGGGGGGCTCCTCTGGGGCCAACGTCCTGACTTTC
TRBV9,-,TRBD2,TRBJ2-7,CASSDYFSGPVYEQYF,TGTGCCAGCAGCGACTATTTTAGCGGGCCGGTCTACGAGCAGTACTTC